Listed below are T cell receptor beta chains from one sample, sequenced in a study of blood T cell repertoires in COVID-19. Assay: immunoSEQ multiplex PCR; the TCRdb copy retains only in-frame clones and omits some. The table lists around 120,000 clones, 70% to 90% of them singletons. The material sequenced was peripheral blood. These receptors were taken from a human donor in a cohort sampled during active COVID-19. Each CDR3 is given with its conserved first and last residue. The order of the fields is CDR3 DNA, CDR3 protein, J gene, V gene, D gene, clone size. A D gene is named only where the DNA matches it firmly. For some rows the clone size is stated as once, few or many, or as a class when expanded; others skip it.

TGTGCCAGCAGCCAATCATTTCGGGGACAGGCCTACGAGCAGTACTTC,CASSQSFRGQAYEQYF,TRBJ2-7,TRBV3-1/TRBV3-2,TRBD1,few
TGTGCCAGTAGTACCCCCTGGACTAGCACGGATACGCAGTATTTT,CASSTPWTSTDTQYF,TRBJ2-3,TRBV19,TRBD2,.
TGTGCCAGCAGTCCTGACAGGTTCCCAGATACGCAGTATTTT,CASSPDRFPDTQYF,TRBJ2-3,TRBV28,.,.
TGTGTCGCCAAAGGGCGGGGTCGGCACGAGCAGTACTTC,CVAKGRGRHEQYF,TRBJ2-7,TRBV6-5,.,.
TGTGCCAGCAGCTTACAGGCAACTAATGAAAAACTGTTTTTT,CASSLQATNEKLFF,TRBJ1-4,TRBV7-2,.,.
TGTGCCAGTAGCCCGGTAACTAGCGGGAACTACGAGCAGTACTTC,CASSPVTSGNYEQYF,TRBJ2-7,TRBV19,TRBD2,.
TGCAGCGTCTATGGGACAGGGGCCACGTACCAAGAGACCCAGTACTTC,CSVYGTGATYQETQYF,TRBJ2-5,TRBV29-1,TRBD1,.
TGTGCCAGCAGTTTCAATCAGGGAGGGGATCAGCCCCAGCATTTT,CASSFNQGGDQPQHF,TRBJ1-5,TRBV27,.,.
TGCGCCAGCAACCCATCAGGTTCCACCTACAATGAGCAGTTCTTC,CASNPSGSTYNEQFF,TRBJ2-1,TRBV5-1,.,once
TGTGCCAGCAGTTATTACAGGGACACTGAAGCTTTCTTT,CASSYYRDTEAFF,TRBJ1-1,TRBV7-3,.,few
TGTGCCAGTAGTATGATGGCTAGCGGGCTAAACATTCAGTACTTC,CASSMMASGLNIQYF,TRBJ2-4,TRBV19,TRBD2,.